A selection of T cell receptor beta chains follows, all from one sample in a study of blood T cell repertoires in COVID-19. TCRdb's copy holds only in-frame clones and misses some; the assay was immunoSEQ multiplex PCR. The repertoire consists of about 59,000 clones, with less than 75% occurring once and the leading ten covering roughly 18%. The sequenced material came from peripheral blood. The source is a woman in her forties or fifties with active or convalescent COVID-19. Each CDR3 is given with its conserved first and last residue. D genes are given only for firm matches. Size is omitted from some rows. Given values are once, few, many or a class for expanded clones.

>TRBJ2-5|TRBV6-1|-|-
CASSEGTGVGSETQYF
TGTGCCAGCAGTGAGGGAACGGGAGTGGGTTCAGAGACCCAGTACTTC
>TRBJ1-1|TRBV19|TRBD1|medium-sized
CASSIRDRSEAFF
TGTGCCAGTAGTATTAGGGACAGGTCCGAAGCTTTCTTT
>TRBJ2-1|TRBV7-9|-|once
CASSLVRYNEQFF
TGTGCCAGCAGCTTAGTCAGATACAATGAGCAGTTCTTC
>TRBJ1-5|TRBV20-1|TRBD1|-
CSASYRGNQPQHF
TGCAGTGCTAGTTACAGGGGTAATCAGCCCCAGCATTTT
>TRBJ2-1|TRBV18|TRBD1|-
CASSLSGTGFYNEQFF
TGTGCCAGCTCACTGTCCGGGACAGGGTTCTACAATGAGCAGTTCTTC
>TRBJ1-1|TRBV19|-|-
CASEGFYTEAFF
TGTGCCAGTGAGGGATTTTACACTGAAGCTTTCTTT
>TRBJ1-4|TRBV11-2|-|-
CASSLGTGPTNEKLFF
TGTGCCAGCAGCTTAGGCACAGGTCCCACGAATGAAAAACTGTTTTTT
>TRBJ1-2|TRBV5-8|TRBD1|few
CASSSDSGTVIYGYTF
TGTGCCAGCAGCTCAGATTCCGGGACAGTCATCTACGGCTACACCTTC
>TRBJ2-3|TRBV19|-|-
CASSISQGSRMGTDTQYF
TGTGCCAGTAGTATTTCACAGGGATCTCGAATGGGGACAGATACGCAGTATTTT
>TRBJ1-1|TRBV30|-|-
CAWSVSADTEAFF
TGTGCCTGGAGTGTCAGTGCGGACACTGAAGCTTTCTTT
>TRBJ2-3|TRBV5-1|-|-
CASSLGQRTDTQYF
TGCGCCAGCAGCTTGGGACAGCGCACAGATACGCAGTATTTT
>TRBJ2-7|TRBV11-2|-|-
CASSLDRGAPYEQYF
TGTGCCAGCAGCTTAGACAGGGGGGCCCCCTACGAGCAGTACTTC
>TRBJ1-1|TRBV12-3/TRBV12-4|-|-
CASSLRGKAFF
TGTGCCAGCAGTTTAAGGGGCAAAGCTTTCTTT
>TRBJ1-1|TRBV5-5|-|-
CASSTLSSLNTEAFF
TGTGCCAGTAGCACCCTTTCCAGTCTCAACACTGAAGCTTTCTTT
>TRBJ2-5|TRBV2|TRBD2|-
CASSGGLAGVETQYF
TGTGCCAGCAGTGGGGGACTAGCGGGAGTGGAGACCCAGTACTTC
>TRBJ1-5|TRBV30|-|-
CAWSRTGFNQPQHF
TGTGCCTGGAGTAGAACAGGGTTCAATCAGCCCCAGCATTTT